Here is one T cell receptor beta chain with its context. Its antigen is unknown. The table came from immunoSEQ multiplex PCR; TCRdb's copy has only in-frame clones and leaves some out. The sample carries about 1.1 million clones, 78% recorded once. This entry comes from a study of shared clonotypes between healthy human individuals. Findings and caveats of the study: Represented diversity, genetic and exposure-history alike, was limited by few donors. Relative to their counterparts shared across all four donors, non-shared clonotypes exhibited diminished generation probabilities.

The receptor was isolated from a man between 18 and 29 years old in good health. Some clones in this sample may be carry-over from other donors' samples. Sequences were obtained from memory CD4+ T cells from PBMCs. The subset is: CD45RA-negative fraction.

The chain's CDR3 is CSGDLTDTQYF. As DNA, the CDR3 is TGCAGCGGGGACCTCACAGATACGCAGTATTTT. V is TRBV29-1 and J is TRBJ2-3; perhaps D is TRBD1 or TRBD2 (5 bases each). The CDR3 has 11 residues. V lost 7 bases and J 2 bases, leaving 7 bases between the germline ends. CDR1 and CDR2 from the germline V gene are SQVTM and ANQGSEA.